The table lists the clone carrying this TCR beta chain with a count of one. Its antigen is not known. This specimen includes other DNA sequences encoding the same CDR3. The entry originates in a study of shared clonotypes between healthy human individuals. The authors divided CD4+ cells into CD45RA+ naive and CD45RA-negative memory subsets. Study-level findings and limits: Read depth was anticipated to influence clonotype sharing among donors.

On sorted subsets, replicate PCRs used about 200 ng DNA, or some 27,000 T cell genomes. Authors' analysis steps: Junction-only immunoSEQ data arrived without quality scores, meaning filtering differed. The data were produced by immunoSEQ multiplex PCR, yet TCRdb's version contains in-frame clones alone and is incomplete. Clone size and the V and J calls come from that table; the DNA yielded D and trimming. The table lists under 200,000 clones, roughly 93% of them singletons. CDR3 length: 14 residues. V shed 3 bases, J shed 0 bases, and the junction held 1 base outside the gene matches. The V gene's germline CDR1 is KGHSH and CDR2 LQKENI.

The V gene is TRBV18, the J gene TRBJ1-2, with 7 nucleotides matching TRBD1. Sequencing used naive CD4+ T cells sorted from blood. Subset described: CD45RA+ positively selected. The sequence was obtained from a woman in her thirties in good health. The chain's CDR3 is CASSPGTANYGYTF. CDR3 in DNA: TGTGCCAGCTCACCCGGGACAGCTAACTATGGCTACACCTTC.